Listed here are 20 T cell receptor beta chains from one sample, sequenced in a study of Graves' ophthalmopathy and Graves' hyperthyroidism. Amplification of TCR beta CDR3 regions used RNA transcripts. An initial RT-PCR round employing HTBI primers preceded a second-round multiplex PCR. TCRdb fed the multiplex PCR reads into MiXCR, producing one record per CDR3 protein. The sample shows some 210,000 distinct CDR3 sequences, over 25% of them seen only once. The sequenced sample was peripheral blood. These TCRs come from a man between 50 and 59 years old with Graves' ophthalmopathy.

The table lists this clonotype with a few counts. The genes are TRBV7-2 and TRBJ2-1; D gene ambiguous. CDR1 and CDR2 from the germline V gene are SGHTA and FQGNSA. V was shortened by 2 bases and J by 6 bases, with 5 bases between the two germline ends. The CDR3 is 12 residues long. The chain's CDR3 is CASSLYLNEQFF. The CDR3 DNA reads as TGTGCCAGCAGCTTATATCTCAATGAGCAGTTCTTC.

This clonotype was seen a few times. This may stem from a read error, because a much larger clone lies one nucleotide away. CDR3 nucleotides: TGCAGTGCTAGAGATCTGCGCGGGAGAGACTGCGAGCAGTACTTC. Translated: CSARDLRGRDCEQYF. The chain is built from TRBV20-1 and TRBJ2-7, with 7 nucleotides matching TRBD2. This CDR3 has 15 amino acids. CDR1 and CDR2 (germline): DFQATT, SNEGSKA (reference sequence). V lost 0 bases and J lost 6; bases outside the gene matches: 11.

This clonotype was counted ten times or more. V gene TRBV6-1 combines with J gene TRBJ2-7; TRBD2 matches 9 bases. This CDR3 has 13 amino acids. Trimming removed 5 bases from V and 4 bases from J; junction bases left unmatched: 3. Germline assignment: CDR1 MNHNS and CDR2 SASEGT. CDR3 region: CASSTTSGYEQYF. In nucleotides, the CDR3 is TGTGCCAGCAGTACGACTAGCGGATACGAGCAGTACTTC.

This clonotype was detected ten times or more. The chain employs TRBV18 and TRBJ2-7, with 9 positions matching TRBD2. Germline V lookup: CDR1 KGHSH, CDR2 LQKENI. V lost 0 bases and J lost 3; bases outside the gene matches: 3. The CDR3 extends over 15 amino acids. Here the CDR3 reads CASSPPLAGIYEQYF. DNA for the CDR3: TGTGCCAGCTCACCACCTCTAGCGGGAATCTACGAGCAGTACTTC.

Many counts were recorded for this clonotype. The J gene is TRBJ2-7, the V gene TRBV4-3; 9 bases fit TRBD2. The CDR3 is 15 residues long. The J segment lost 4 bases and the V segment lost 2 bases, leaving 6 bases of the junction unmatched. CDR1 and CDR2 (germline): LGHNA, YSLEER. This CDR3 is CASSQRVAGVYEQYF. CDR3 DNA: TGCGCCAGCAGCCAAAGGGTAGCGGGAGTGTACGAGCAGTACTTC.

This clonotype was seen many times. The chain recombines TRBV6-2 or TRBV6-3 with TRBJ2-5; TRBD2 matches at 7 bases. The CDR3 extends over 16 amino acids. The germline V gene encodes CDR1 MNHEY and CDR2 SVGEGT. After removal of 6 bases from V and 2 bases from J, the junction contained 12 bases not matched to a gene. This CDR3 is CASRLLPGEGQETQYF. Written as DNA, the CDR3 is TGTGCCAGCAGGCTCCTCCCCGGGGAGGGTCAAGAGACCCAGTACTTC.

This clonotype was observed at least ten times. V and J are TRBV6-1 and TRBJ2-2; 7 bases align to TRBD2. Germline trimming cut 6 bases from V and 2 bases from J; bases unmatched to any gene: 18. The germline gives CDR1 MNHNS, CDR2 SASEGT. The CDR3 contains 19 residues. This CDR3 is CASSERLFRGRENTGELFF. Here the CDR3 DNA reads TGTGCCAGCAGCGAACGCCTTTTTCGGGGGAGGGAAAACACCGGGGAGCTGTTTTTT.

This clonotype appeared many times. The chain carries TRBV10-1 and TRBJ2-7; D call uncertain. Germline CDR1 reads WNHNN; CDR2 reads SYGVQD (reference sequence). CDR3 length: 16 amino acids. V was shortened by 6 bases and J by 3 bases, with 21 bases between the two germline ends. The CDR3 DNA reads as TGCGCCAGCAGGGGTGGAAGTCGCCACGAAAACTACGAGCAGTACTTC. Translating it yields CASRGGSRHENYEQYF.

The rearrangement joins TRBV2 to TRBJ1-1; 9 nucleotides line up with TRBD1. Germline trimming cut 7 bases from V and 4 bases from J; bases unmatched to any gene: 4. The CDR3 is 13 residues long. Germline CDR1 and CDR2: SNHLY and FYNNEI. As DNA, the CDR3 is TGTGCCAGCAACGACAGGGGGGGCACTGAAGCTTTCTTT. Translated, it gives CASNDRGGTEAFF.

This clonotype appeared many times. CDR3 DNA sequence: TGTGCCACCTCATCGGGGGGGGCCAGTAGGGTGAACACTGAAGCTTTCTTT. Amino acids: CATSSGGASRVNTEAFF. The gene calls are TRBV27 and TRBJ1-1; D possibly corresponds to TRBD1 (6 bases). This CDR3 has 17 amino acids. In germline, CDR1 is MNHEY, CDR2 SMNVEV (reference sequence). V lost 10 bases to trimming and J lost 0 bases, with 24 bases between them.

CDR3: CASTQGGSSYEQYF. The DNA of the CDR3 is TGTGCCAGCACCCAAGGGGGGAGCTCCTACGAGCAGTACTTC. The V and J genes are TRBV7-2 and TRBJ2-7; either TRBD1 or TRBD2 may supply D (6 bases each). Germline CDR1 reads SGHTA; CDR2 reads FQGNSA. Trimming left V 7 bases short and J 0 bases short, with 13 bases between. The CDR3 consists of 14 residues. The whole variable domain, remainder taken from reference TRBV7-2 and TRBJ2-7, is GAGVSQSPSNKVTEKGKDVELRCDPISGHTALYWYRQSLGQGLEFLIYFQGNSAPDKSGLPSDRFSAERTGGSVSTLTIQRTQQEDSAVYLCASTQGGSSYEQYFGPGTRLTVT.

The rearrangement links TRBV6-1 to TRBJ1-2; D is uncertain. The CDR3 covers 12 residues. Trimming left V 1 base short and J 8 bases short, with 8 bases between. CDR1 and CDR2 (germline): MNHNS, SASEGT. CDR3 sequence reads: CASSEGMRGYTF. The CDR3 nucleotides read TGTGCCAGCAGTGAAGGGATGAGGGGCTACACCTTC.

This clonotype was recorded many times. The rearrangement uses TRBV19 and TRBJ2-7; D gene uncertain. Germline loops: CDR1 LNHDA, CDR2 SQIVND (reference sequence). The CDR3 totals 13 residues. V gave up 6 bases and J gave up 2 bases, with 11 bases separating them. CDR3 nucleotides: TGTGCCAGTAGCCACCTAGGGACCTACGAGCAGTACTTC. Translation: CASSHLGTYEQYF.

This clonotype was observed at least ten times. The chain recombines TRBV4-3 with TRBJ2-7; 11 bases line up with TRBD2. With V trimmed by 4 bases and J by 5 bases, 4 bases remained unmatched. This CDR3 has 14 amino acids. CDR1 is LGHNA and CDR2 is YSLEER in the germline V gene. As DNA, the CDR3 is TGCGCCAGCAGCCTACTAGCGGGAGTTGACGAGCAGTACTTC. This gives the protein CASSLLAGVDEQYF.

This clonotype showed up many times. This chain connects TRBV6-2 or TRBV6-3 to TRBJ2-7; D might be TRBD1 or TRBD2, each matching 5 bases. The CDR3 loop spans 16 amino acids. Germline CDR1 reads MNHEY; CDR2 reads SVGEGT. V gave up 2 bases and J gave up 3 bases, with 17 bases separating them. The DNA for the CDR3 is TGTGCCAGCAGTTACCTTTCCGAGGGGAGCGGCTACGAGCAGTACTTC. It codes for CASSYLSEGSGYEQYF.

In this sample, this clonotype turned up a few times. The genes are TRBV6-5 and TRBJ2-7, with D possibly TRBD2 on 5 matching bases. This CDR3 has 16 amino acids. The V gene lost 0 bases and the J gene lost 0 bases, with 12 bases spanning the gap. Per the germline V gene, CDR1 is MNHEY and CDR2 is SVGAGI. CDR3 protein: CASSYSNLGSSYEQYF. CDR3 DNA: TGTGCCAGCAGTTACTCGAATCTGGGGAGCTCCTACGAGCAGTACTTC.

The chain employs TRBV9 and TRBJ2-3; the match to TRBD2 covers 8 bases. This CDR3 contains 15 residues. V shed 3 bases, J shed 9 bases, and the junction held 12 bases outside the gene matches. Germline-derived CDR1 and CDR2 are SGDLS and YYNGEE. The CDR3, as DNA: TGTGCCAGCAGCGCAGAGGGGGGACTAGGACGCACGCAGTATTTT. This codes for CASSAEGGLGRTQYF.

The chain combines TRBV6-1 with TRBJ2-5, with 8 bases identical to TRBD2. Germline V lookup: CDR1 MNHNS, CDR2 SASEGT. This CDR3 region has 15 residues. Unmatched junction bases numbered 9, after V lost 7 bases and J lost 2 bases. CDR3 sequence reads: CASKPMAGGQETQYF. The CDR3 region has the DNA TGTGCCAGCAAGCCGATGGCGGGAGGACAAGAGACCCAGTACTTC.

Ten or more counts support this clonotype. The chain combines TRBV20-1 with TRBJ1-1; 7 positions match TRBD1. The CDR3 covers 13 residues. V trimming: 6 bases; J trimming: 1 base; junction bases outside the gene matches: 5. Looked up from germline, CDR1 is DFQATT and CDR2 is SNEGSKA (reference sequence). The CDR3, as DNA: TGCAGTGCCCTCCGGGACAGGAACACTGAAGCTTTCTTT. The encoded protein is CSALRDRNTEAFF.

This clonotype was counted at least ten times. CDR3 nucleotides: TGCAGTGCAGGTGGCGGGAGGGCCCACGAGCAGTACTTC. It encodes CSAGGGRAHEQYF. The chain employs TRBV20-1 and TRBJ2-7; 9 bases are a match to TRBD2. Per the germline V gene, CDR1 is DFQATT and CDR2 is SNEGSKA (reference sequence). The CDR3 is 13 amino acids. The V and J ends lost 6 bases and 5 bases, in that order; junction bases with no gene match: 8.